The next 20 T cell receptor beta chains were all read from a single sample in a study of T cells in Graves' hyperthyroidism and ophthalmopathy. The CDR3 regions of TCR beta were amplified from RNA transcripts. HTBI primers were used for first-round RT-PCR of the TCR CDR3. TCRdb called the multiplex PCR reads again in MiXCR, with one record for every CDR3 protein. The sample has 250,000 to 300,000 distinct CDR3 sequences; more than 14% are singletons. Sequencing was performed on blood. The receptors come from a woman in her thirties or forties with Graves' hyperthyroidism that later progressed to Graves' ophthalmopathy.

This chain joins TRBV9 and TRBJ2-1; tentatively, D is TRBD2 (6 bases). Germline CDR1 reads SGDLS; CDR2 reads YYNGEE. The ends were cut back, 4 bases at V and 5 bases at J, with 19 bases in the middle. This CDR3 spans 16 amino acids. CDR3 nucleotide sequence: TGTGCCAGCAGCCCTCCGGGACTTTTTGCCCACAATGAGCAGTTCTTC. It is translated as CASSPPGLFAHNEQFF.

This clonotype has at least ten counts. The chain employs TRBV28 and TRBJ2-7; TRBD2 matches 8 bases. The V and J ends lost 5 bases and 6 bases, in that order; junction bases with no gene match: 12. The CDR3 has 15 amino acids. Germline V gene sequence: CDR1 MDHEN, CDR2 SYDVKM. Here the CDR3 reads CASSLTFGRAREQYF. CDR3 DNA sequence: TGTGCCAGCAGTCTAACGTTCGGGAGGGCTCGCGAGCAGTACTTC.

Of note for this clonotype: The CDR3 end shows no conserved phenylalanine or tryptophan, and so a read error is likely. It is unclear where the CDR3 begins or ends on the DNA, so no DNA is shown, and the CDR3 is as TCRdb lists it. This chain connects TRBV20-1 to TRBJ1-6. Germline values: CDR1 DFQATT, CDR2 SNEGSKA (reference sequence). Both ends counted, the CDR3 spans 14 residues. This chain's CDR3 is CSAHREPYNSPRHV.

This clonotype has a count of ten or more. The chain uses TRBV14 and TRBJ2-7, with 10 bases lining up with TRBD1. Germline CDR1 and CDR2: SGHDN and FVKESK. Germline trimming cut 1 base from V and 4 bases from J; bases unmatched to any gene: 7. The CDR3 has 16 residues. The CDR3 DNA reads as TGTGCCAGCAGCCAAGCCCCAGGACAGGGGGGATACGAGCAGTACTTC. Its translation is CASSQAPGQGGYEQYF. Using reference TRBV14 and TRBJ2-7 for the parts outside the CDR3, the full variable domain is EAGVTQFPSHSVIEKGQTVTLRCDPISGHDNLYWYRRVMGKEIKFLLHFVKESKQDESGMPNNRFLAERTGGTYSTLKVQPAELEDSGVYFCASSQAPGQGGYEQYFGPGTRLTVT.

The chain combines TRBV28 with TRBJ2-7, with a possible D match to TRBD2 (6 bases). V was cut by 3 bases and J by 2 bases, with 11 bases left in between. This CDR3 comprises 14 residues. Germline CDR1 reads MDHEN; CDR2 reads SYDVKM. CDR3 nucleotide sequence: TGTGCCAGCAGTTTCGCGGGAAGCCCCTACGAGCAGTACTTC. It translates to CASSFAGSPYEQYF.

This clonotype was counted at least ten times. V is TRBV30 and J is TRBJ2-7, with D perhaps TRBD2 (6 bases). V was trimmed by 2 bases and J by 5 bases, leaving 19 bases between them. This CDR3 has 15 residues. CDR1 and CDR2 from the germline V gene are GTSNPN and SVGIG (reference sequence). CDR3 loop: CAWSQAGPRTHEQYF. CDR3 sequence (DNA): TGTGCCTGGAGTCAGGCGGGACCCCGAACCCACGAGCAGTACTTC.

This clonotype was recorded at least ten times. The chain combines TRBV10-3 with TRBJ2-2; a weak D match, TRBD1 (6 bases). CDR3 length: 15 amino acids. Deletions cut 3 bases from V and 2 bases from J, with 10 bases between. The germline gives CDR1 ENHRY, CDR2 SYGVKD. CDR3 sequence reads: CAISETGPNTGELFF. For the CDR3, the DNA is TGTGCCATCAGTGAAACAGGGCCCAACACCGGGGAGCTGTTTTTT.

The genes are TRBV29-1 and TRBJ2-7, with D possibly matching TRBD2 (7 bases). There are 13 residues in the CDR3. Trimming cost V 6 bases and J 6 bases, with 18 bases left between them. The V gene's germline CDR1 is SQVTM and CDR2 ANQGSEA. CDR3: CSVAGTPGGEQYF. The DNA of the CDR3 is TGCAGCGTGGCCGGGACACCGGGGGGCGAGCAGTACTTC.

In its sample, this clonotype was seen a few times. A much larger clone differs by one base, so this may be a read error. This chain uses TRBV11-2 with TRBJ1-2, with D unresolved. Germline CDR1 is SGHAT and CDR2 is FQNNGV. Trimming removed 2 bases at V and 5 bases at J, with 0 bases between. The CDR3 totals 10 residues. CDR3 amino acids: CASSLYGYTF. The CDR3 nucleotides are TGTGCCAGCAGCTTATATGGCTACACCTTC.

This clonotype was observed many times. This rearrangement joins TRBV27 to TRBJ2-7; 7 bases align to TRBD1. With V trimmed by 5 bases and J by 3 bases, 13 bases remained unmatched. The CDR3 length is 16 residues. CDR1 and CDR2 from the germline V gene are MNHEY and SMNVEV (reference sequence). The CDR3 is CASSPLGQMGVYEQYF. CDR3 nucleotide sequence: TGTGCCAGCAGTCCGTTGGGACAGATGGGGGTCTACGAGCAGTACTTC.

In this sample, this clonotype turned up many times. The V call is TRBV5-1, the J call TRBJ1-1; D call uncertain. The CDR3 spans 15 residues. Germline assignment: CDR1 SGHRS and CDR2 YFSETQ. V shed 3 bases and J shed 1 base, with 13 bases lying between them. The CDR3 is CASSSPDMGNTEAFF. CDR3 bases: TGCGCCAGCAGCTCCCCCGACATGGGGAACACTGAAGCTTTCTTT.

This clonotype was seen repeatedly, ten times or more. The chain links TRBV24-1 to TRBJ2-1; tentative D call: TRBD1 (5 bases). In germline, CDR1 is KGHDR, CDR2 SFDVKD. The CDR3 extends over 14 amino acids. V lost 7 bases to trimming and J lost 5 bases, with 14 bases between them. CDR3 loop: CATSQGSWHNEQFF. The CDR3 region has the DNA TGTGCCACCAGCCAGGGAAGTTGGCACAATGAGCAGTTCTTC.

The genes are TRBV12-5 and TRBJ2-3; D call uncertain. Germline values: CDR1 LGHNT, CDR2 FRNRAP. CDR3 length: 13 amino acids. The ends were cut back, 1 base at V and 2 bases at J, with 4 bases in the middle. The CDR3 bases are TGTGCTAGTGGTTTGGGTAACACAGATACGCAGTATTTT. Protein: CASGLGNTDTQYF.

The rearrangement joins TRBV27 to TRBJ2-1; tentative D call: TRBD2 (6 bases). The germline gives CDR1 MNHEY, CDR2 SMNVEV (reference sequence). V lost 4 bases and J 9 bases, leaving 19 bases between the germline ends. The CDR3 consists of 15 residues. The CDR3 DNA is TGTGCCAGCAGTTATGGGAGGCCCTCTAGAAGTGAGCAGTTCTTC. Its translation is CASSYGRPSRSEQFF.

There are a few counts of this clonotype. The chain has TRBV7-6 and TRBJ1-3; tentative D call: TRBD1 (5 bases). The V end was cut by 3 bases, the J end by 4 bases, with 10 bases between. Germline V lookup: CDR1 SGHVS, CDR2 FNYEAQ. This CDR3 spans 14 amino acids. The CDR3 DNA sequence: TGTGCCAGCAGCTTGGGGCTGTTCGGAAACACCATATATTTT. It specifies CASSLGLFGNTIYF. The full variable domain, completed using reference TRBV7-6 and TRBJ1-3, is GAGVSQSPRYKVTKRGQDVALRCDPISGHVSLYWYRQALGQGPEFLTYFNYEAQQDKSGLPNDRFSAERPEGSISTLTIQRTEQRDSAMYRCASSLGLFGNTIYFGEGSWLTVV.

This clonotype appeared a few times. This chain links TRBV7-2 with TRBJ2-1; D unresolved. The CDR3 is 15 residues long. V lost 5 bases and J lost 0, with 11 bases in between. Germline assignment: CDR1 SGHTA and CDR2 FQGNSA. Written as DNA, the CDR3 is TGTGCCAGCAGCCCTGGTCCATTCTCCTACAATGAGCAGTTCTTC. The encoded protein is CASSPGPFSYNEQFF.

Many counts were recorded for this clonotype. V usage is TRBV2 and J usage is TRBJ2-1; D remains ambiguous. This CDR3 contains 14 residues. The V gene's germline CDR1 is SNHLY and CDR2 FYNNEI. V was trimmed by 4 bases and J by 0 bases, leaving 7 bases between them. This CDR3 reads CASSGFSSYNEQFF. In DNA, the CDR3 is TGTGCCAGCAGTGGTTTTAGCTCCTACAATGAGCAGTTCTTC.

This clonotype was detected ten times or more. The CDR3 protein is CASGLGLASYNEQFF. In DNA, the CDR3 is TGTGCCAGCGGACTGGGACTAGCGAGCTACAATGAGCAGTTCTTC. The rearrangement joins TRBV27 to TRBJ2-1; 10 bases are a match to TRBD2. CDR1 is MNHEY, CDR2 SMNVEV, per germline (reference sequence). V was clipped by 8 bases and J by 3 bases; unmatched bases: 7. This CDR3 has 15 amino acids.

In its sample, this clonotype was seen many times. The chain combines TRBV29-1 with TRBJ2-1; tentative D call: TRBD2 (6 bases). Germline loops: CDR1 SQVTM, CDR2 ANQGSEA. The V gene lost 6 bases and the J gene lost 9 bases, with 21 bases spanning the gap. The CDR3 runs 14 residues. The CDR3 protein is CSVRLDELGGEQFF. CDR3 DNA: TGCAGCGTCAGACTAGATGAACTGGGCGGTGAGCAGTTCTTC.

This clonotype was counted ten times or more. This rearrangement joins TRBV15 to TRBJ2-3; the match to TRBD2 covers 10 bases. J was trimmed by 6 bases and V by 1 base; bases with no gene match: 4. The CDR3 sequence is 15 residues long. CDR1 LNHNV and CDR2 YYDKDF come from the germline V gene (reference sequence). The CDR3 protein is CATSRGLAGVDTQYF. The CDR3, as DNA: TGTGCCACCAGCAGAGGCCTAGCGGGAGTGGATACGCAGTATTTT.